This entry is about one TCR beta chain. One entry per CDR3 protein, without DNA, is what TCRdb gives after re-calling the 5' RACE reads. This sample's table reports some 150,000 distinct CDR3 sequences. This sample was included in a study of monozygotic twins with inflammatory bowel disease. This CDR3 is built from 16 residues. The germline V gene has CDR1 SGHNT and CDR2 YYREEE (reference sequence). The genes are TRBV5-4 and TRBJ1-4; TCRdb's assignment of TRBD1 cannot be checked, as there is no DNA. The sequencing input was blood. The sequence came from a human donor with ulcerative colitis or Crohn's disease, or a healthy co-twin of an affected twin (not recorded which). This CDR3 reads CASSSSRQGANEKLFF.